Listed here are 23 T cell receptor beta chains from one sample, sequenced in a study of blood T cell repertoires in COVID-19 (TCRdb year 2020). Library prep was done by the immunoSEQ multiplex PCR assay. In its TCRdb copy, this immuneACCESS table keeps in-frame sequences only and misses some clones. Where compared with another copy, unresolved V genes explain less than half of these, and the others have no known cause. Present in this sample are some 90,000 clones, 90% to 95% of which were seen just once. The ten largest clones capture 3.9% of the sample. The source material was peripheral blood. Source of these receptors: a woman aged 50 to 65 in a cohort sampled during active COVID-19.

This clone has just a few counts. In DNA form, the CDR3 reads TGTGCCAGCAGGAGCGGGGGGTGGAATGAGCAGTTCTTC. This codes for CASRSGGWNEQFF. The chain recombines TRBV2 with TRBJ2-1; 9 bases line up with TRBD2. V was clipped by 6 bases and J by 7 bases; unmatched bases: 4. From germline, CDR1 is SNHLY and CDR2 FYNNEI. The CDR3 extends over 13 amino acids.

The chain uses TRBV6-5 and TRBJ1-1, with a weak D call TRBD1 (6 bases). V was cut by 4 bases and J by 6 bases, with 18 bases left in between. The germline V gene encodes CDR1 MNHEY and CDR2 SVGAGI. The CDR3 contains 15 residues. Written as DNA, the CDR3 is TGTGCCAGCAGTTCCCTAGGGGGGGGTCCGGCTGAAGCTTTCTTT. Its translation is CASSSLGGGPAEAFF.

The chain recombines TRBV18 with TRBJ2-7, with 7 positions matching TRBD1. Germline loops: CDR1 KGHSH, CDR2 LQKENI. The CDR3 contains 13 residues. Trimming took 3 bases from V and 11 from J; bases not matched to a gene: 10. The CDR3 DNA follows: TGTGCCAGCTCACCCCGAGACAGGGCGGAGGAGTACTTC. Encoded protein: CASSPRDRAEEYF.

The V call is TRBV2, the J call TRBJ1-1; 8 bases align to TRBD1. Germline CDR1 SNHLY, CDR2 FYNNEI. The CDR3 spans 13 residues. V trimming: 7 bases; J trimming: 3 bases; junction bases outside the gene matches: 4. CDR3 bases: TGTGCCAGCAAGGGACAGGCGGACACTGAAGCTTTCTTT. Protein sequence: CASKGQADTEAFF.

This chain uses TRBV27 with TRBJ2-1, with 9 bases aligning to TRBD2. Trimming cost V 3 bases and J 5 bases; bases outside gene matches: 2. CDR3 length: 14 residues. CDR1 and CDR2 from the germline V gene are MNHEY and SMNVEV (reference sequence). CDR3 in DNA: TGTGCCAGCAGTTTTAGCGGGAGTAACAATGAGCAGTTCTTC. Residues: CASSFSGSNNEQFF.

The V call is TRBV7-8, the J call TRBJ2-1, with 11 bases matching TRBD2. The CDR3 has 15 residues. Germline lookup yields CDR1 SGHVS and CDR2 FQNEAQ. The junction had 6 bases not matched to a gene; V was cut back by 7 bases and J by 4 bases. CDR3 sequence: CASIGGTSGYNEQFF. The CDR3 DNA is TGTGCCAGCATAGGGGGGACTAGCGGATACAATGAGCAGTTCTTC.

This clone turned up a few times. This chain links TRBV11-1 with TRBJ1-6, with 9 positions matching TRBD1. The CDR3 contains 15 residues. The V segment lost 3 bases and the J segment 7 bases; nucleotides outside the gene matches: 4. Germline CDR1 and CDR2: SGHAT and FQDESV (reference sequence). The CDR3 loop is CASSFSTGGNSPLHF. CDR3 nucleotide sequence: TGTGCCAGCAGCTTCTCGACAGGGGGAAATTCACCCCTCCACTTT. The full variable domain, completed using reference TRBV11-1 and TRBJ1-6, is EAEVAQSPRYKITEKSQAVAFWCDPISGHATLYWYRQILGQGPELLVQFQDESVVDDSQLPKDRFSAERLKGVDSTLKIQPAELGDSAMYLCASSFSTGGNSPLHFGNGTRLTVT.

The chain couples TRBV7-9 to TRBJ2-3; 10 bases map to TRBD1. Germline V gene data show CDR1 as SEHNR and CDR2 as FQNEAQ (reference sequence). V dropped 8 bases and J dropped 2; count of bases not matched to a gene: 13. This CDR3 has 17 amino acids. Here the CDR3 DNA reads TGTGCCAGCCCTGGCCCCGGGACAGGGGAATCCACAGATACGCAGTATTTT. Translated: CASPGPGTGESTDTQYF. Filled out from reference TRBV7-9 and TRBJ2-3, the complete variable domain reads DTGVSQNPRHKITKRGQNVTFRCDPISEHNRLYWYRQTLGQGPEFLTYFQNEAQLEKSRLLSDRFSAERPKGSFSTLEIQRTEQGDSAMYLCASPGPGTGESTDTQYFGPGTRLTVL.

The chain joins TRBV7-9 to TRBJ1-4, with TRBD1 identical over 11 bases. The length of the CDR3 is 15 residues. CDR1 SEHNR and CDR2 FQNEAQ come from the germline V gene (reference sequence). The trim removed 5 bases at V and 8 bases at J, leaving 7 bases unmatched. CDR3 sequence: CASSAPGQGVEKLFF. The DNA for the CDR3 is TGTGCCAGCAGCGCCCCGGGACAGGGGGTAGAAAAACTGTTTTTT.

On this clone: The sample has other DNA sequences that encode this CDR3 too. The CDR3 nucleotides read TGCGCCAGCAGCTTGGGGCGGACGAACACCGGGGAGCTGTTTTTT. This translates into CASSLGRTNTGELFF. This rearrangement joins TRBV5-1 to TRBJ2-2; no reliable D call. V lost 0 bases, J lost 0 bases, and 6 bases lay in between. CDR1 SGHRS and CDR2 YFSETQ come from the germline V gene. The CDR3 is 15 residues long.

The V and J genes are TRBV28 and TRBJ2-1; 13 bases align to TRBD2. V lost 6 bases to trimming and J lost 3 bases; unmatched junction nucleotides: 5. CDR3 size: 16 residues. Germline V gene data show CDR1 as MDHEN and CDR2 as SYDVKM. The CDR3 DNA follows: TGTGCCAGCAGGAAAGGGACTAGCGGGAACTACAATGAGCAGTTCTTC. Translation: CASRKGTSGNYNEQFF.

The chain recombines TRBV5-1 with TRBJ1-2, with 7 positions matching TRBD1. CDR1 is SGHRS and CDR2 is YFSETQ in the germline V gene. The CDR3 sequence is 16 residues long. With 4 bases clipped from V and 1 base from J, the junction kept 10 bases outside the gene matches. CDR3: CASSTGQEDLNYGYTF. The DNA for the CDR3 is TGCGCCAGCAGCACAGGACAGGAAGATCTTAACTATGGCTACACCTTC.

Only one count was recorded for this clone. The chain joins TRBV28 to TRBJ1-4, with 10 bases that match TRBD1. The CDR3 runs 15 residues. V lost 7 bases to trimming and J lost 5 bases; unmatched junction nucleotides: 7. Germline CDR1 and CDR2: MDHEN and SYDVKM. CDR3 nucleotide sequence: TGTGCCAGCACCACCAGGGGACAGGGGAATGAAAAACTGTTTTTT. This gives the protein CASTTRGQGNEKLFF.

This chain uses TRBV20-1 with TRBJ1-2; D is undetermined. This CDR3 region has 10 residues. Germline-derived CDR1 and CDR2 are DFQATT and SNEGSKA (reference sequence). Trimming stripped 6 bases from V and 5 bases from J, with 7 bases between. The CDR3 region is CSASEYGYTF. For the CDR3, the DNA is TGCAGTGCCAGCGAGTATGGCTACACCTTC.

This clone has only one observation. This chain joins TRBV6-5 and TRBJ2-4, with a tentative D call TRBD1 (7 bases). Germline CDR1 is MNHEY and CDR2 is SVGAGI. V lost 5 bases and J 1 base, leaving 12 bases between the germline ends. This CDR3 comprises 15 residues. In nucleotides, the CDR3 is TGTGCCAGCAGTCAGGGGGGTTGGGCCAAAAACATTCAGTACTTC. It is translated as CASSQGGWAKNIQYF.

CDR3 sequence (DNA): TGTGCCAGCAGCTTGGATGGAGCGGGAGCTGGCTACACCTTC. Amino acid sequence: CASSLDGAGAGYTF. V gene TRBV7-2 combines with J gene TRBJ1-2; D is unclear. Germline V gene lookup returns CDR1 SGHTA and CDR2 FQGNSA. V lost 3 bases to trimming and J lost 7 bases, with 15 bases between them. CDR3 length: 14 amino acids.

This rearrangement joins TRBV7-3 to TRBJ2-7, with 9 bases lining up with TRBD2. The CDR3 has 14 amino acids. Germline assignment: CDR1 SGHTA and CDR2 FQGTGA. The trim removed 5 bases at V and 0 bases at J, leaving 2 bases unmatched. The CDR3, as DNA: TGTGCCAGCAGCCCGACTAGCGGCTCCTACGAGCAGTACTTC. This encodes CASSPTSGSYEQYF.

This rearrangement joins TRBV3-1 (or the pseudogene TRBV3-2) to TRBJ1-4; D is perhaps TRBD1 (5 bases). V was cut by 6 bases and J by 1 base, with 12 bases left in between. The CDR3 consists of 15 residues. Germline V CDR1 and CDR2: LGHDT, YNNKEL (reference sequence). The CDR3: CASSRGRGTNEKLFF. The CDR3 DNA follows: TGTGCCAGCAGTCGGGGGAGGGGAACTAATGAAAAACTGTTTTTT.

The chain links TRBV18 to TRBJ2-4; weak D call: TRBD1 (5 bases). Per the germline V gene, CDR1 is KGHSH and CDR2 is LQKENI. The CDR3 spans 16 residues. The V end was cut by 4 bases, the J end by 5 bases, with 18 bases between. Here the CDR3 reads CASSLRAGLWENIQYF. Written as DNA, the CDR3 is TGTGCCAGCTCACTTAGAGCAGGGCTCTGGGAAAACATTCAGTACTTC. The full variable domain, rest sourced from reference TRBV18 and TRBJ2-4, is NAGVMQNPRHLVRRRGQEARLRCSPMKGHSHVYWYRQLPEEGLKFMVYLQKENIIDESGMPKERFSAEFPKEGPSILRIQQVVRGDSAAYFCASSLRAGLWENIQYFGAGTRLSVL.

The rearrangement links TRBV4-1 to TRBJ2-3; the match to TRBD2 covers 7 bases. Germline CDR1 and CDR2: MGHRA and YSYEKL. J gave up 5 bases and V 5 bases, and 7 bases lay outside the gene matches. This CDR3 contains 14 residues. The CDR3 DNA reads TGCGCCAGCAGCGTGGGGGGGGGTATAGATACGCAGTATTTT. It encodes CASSVGGGIDTQYF.

The rearrangement joins TRBV9 to TRBJ1-6; the D is unclear. V shed 0 bases and J shed 7 bases, with 8 bases lying between them. Germline V lookup: CDR1 SGDLS, CDR2 YYNGEE. This CDR3 comprises 14 residues. The CDR3 reads CASSVVGANSPLHF. As DNA, the CDR3 is TGTGCCAGCAGCGTAGTCGGTGCGAATTCACCCCTCCACTTT.

The V and J genes are TRBV2 and TRBJ2-7, with D possibly being TRBD2 (5 bases). The CDR3 consists of 13 residues. The germline gives CDR1 SNHLY, CDR2 FYNNEI. Between the trimmed V and J ends, which lost 8 bases and 2 bases, there was a span of 13 bases. The CDR3 nucleotides read TGTGCCAGCGCCGACGGAGGAGCCTACGAGCAGTACTTC. Protein: CASADGGAYEQYF.

The CDR3 sequence: CASSPAGYSGANVLTF. CDR3 sequence (DNA): TGTGCCAGCTCACCAGCGGGTTACTCTGGGGCCAACGTCCTGACTTTC. V and J are TRBV18 and TRBJ2-6; a weak D match, TRBD2 (5 bases). The V end lost 2 bases, the J end lost 0 bases, and 8 bases lay between the germline ends. Germline values: CDR1 KGHSH, CDR2 LQKENI. This CDR3 spans 16 amino acids.